These 3 T cell receptor beta chains were all obtained from the same sample, sequenced in a study of blood T cell repertoires in COVID-19. Here immunoSEQ multiplex PCR was the method, and the copy in TCRdb shows in-frame clones only, minus some. Seen here are a few hundred thousand clones, approximately 78% observed once, and the top ten hold less than 3.5%. Sequenced input: peripheral blood. The receptors here all came from a young woman with acute or convalescent COVID-19.

The gene calls are TRBV11-2 and TRBJ2-3; 7 bases are a match to TRBD1. Per the germline V gene, CDR1 is SGHAT and CDR2 is FQNNGV. This CDR3 is built from 17 residues. Trimming took 1 base from V and 8 from J; bases not matched to a gene: 15. CDR3 nucleotides: TGTGCCAGCAGCTTAGTAGGGGACAGCCCTAGGTCCCTTACGCAGTATTTT. Amino acid sequence: CASSLVGDSPRSLTQYF.

The chain links TRBV20-1 to TRBJ2-7; tentatively, D is TRBD2 (6 bases). V lost 4 bases to trimming and J lost 0 bases, with 22 bases between them. This CDR3 contains 17 residues. CDR1 is DFQATT and CDR2 is SNEGSKA in the germline V gene (reference sequence). The DNA of the CDR3 is TGCAGTGCTATTGATCACGGGTACGGGGGAAACTCCTACGAGCAGTACTTC. This gives the protein CSAIDHGYGGNSYEQYF.

A single count supports this clone. This chain links TRBV4-2 with TRBJ2-7, with TRBD2 matching 11 bases. Germline V gene sequence: CDR1 LGHNA, CDR2 YNFKEQ. CDR3 length: 15 residues. V was clipped by 1 base and J by 6 bases; unmatched bases: 5. DNA of the CDR3: TGTGCCAGCAGCCAAGTTAGGCTAGCGGGAGGCGAGCAGTACTTC. Its protein is CASSQVRLAGGEQYF.